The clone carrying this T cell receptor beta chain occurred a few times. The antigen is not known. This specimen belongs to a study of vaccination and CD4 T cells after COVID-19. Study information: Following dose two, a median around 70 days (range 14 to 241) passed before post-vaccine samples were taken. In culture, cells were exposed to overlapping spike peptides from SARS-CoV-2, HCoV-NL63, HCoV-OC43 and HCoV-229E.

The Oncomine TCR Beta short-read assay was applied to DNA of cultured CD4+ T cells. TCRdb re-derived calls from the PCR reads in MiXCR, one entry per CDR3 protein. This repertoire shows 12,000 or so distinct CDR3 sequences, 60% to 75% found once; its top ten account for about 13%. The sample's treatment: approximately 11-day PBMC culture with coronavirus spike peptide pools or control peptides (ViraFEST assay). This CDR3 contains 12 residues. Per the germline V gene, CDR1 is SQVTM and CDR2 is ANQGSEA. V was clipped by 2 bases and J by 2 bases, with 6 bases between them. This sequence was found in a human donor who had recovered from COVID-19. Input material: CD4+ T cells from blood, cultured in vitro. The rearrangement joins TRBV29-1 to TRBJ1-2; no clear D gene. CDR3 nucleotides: TGCAGCGTTGAAACGGGGAACTATGGCTACACCTTC. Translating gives CSVETGNYGYTF.